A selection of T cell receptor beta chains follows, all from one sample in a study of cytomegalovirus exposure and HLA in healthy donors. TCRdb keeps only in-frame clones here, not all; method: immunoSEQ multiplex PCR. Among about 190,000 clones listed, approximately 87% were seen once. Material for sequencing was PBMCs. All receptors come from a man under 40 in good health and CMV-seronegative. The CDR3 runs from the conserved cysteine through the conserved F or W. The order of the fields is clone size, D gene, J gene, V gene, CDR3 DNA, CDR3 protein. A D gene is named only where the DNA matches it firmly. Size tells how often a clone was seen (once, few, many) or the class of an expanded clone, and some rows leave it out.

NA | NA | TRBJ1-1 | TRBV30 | TGTGCCTGGAGTGTACCTGGTAGGGGGACCGAAGCTTTCTTT | CAWSVPGRGTEAFF
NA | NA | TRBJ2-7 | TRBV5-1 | TGCGCCAGCAGCCCATCAGGGGACACTCACTCCTACGAGCAGTACTTC | CASSPSGDTHSYEQYF
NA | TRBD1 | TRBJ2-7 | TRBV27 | TGTGCCAGCAGCCCTACCCCGGGACAGGGGGGCGAGCAGTACTTC | CASSPTPGQGGEQYF
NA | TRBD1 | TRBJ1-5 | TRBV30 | TGTGCCTGGAGTGTCCCGGGACAGGGAGGGACCTACCAGCCCCAGCATTTT | CAWSVPGQGGTYQPQHF
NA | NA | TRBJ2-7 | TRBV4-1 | TGCGCCAGCAGCCAGGGGCTGGTAGGTGAGCAGTACTTC | CASSQGLVGEQYF
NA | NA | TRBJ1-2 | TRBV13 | TGTGCCAGCAGCCCGAAATCCTCGGGCTATGGCTACACCTTC | CASSPKSSGYGYTF
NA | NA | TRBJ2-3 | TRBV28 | TGTGCCAGCAGTCCCCCCCCGGGACTTTTACCCACAGATACGCAGTATTTT | CASSPPPGLLPTDTQYF
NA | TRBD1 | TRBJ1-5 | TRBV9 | TGTGCCAGCAGCGTAGGGGCAGGGGGCGAGGGCAATCAGCCCCAGCATTTT | CASSVGAGGEGNQPQHF
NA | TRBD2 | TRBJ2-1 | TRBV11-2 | TGTGCCAGCAGCTTAAAATGGGGGGGGGTCCATGAGCAGTTCTTC | CASSLKWGGVHEQFF
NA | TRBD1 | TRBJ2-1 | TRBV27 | TGTGCCAGCAGTCTCTGGACAGGGGCTAACAATGAGCAGTTCTTC | CASSLWTGANNEQFF
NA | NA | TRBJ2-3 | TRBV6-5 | TGTGCCAGCAGTTACGAGGTGGCAGATACGCAGTATTTT | CASSYEVADTQYF
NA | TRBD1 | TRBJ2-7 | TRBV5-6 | TGTGCCAGCGCCCAGATGGGACAGGGATACGAGCAGTACTTC | CASAQMGQGYEQYF
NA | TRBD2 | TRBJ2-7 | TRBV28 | TGTGCCAGCAGCCAGATGAGGGGACTAGCGGGGCCCTACGAGCAGTACTTC | CASSQMRGLAGPYEQYF
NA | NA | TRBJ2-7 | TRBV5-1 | TGCGCCAGCAGCTTGGCCAGGGACTACGAGCAGTACTTC | CASSLARDYEQYF
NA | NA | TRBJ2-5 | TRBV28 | TGTGCCAGCAGTTTATTGTCTTATAGTGGCCAGTACTTC | CASSLLSYSGQYF
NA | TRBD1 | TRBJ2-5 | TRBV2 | TGTGCCAGCAGAGGGACAGGGGGAGAGACCCAGTACTTC | CASRGTGGETQYF
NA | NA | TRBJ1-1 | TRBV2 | TGTGCCAGCAGTGATAGGGGGGGGAACACTGAAGCTTTCTTT | CASSDRGGNTEAFF
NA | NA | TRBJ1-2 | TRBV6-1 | TGTGCCAGCAGTGATGCGCAGGGGTGGTATGGCTACACCTTC | CASSDAQGWYGYTF
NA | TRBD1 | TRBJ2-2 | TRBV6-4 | TGTGCCAGCAGTAAAGGGGGCGCGAACACCGGGGAGCTGTTTTTT | CASSKGGANTGELFF
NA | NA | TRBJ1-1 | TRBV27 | TGTGCCAGCAACACGGGAAGTCCGAACACTGAAGCTTTCTTT | CASNTGSPNTEAFF
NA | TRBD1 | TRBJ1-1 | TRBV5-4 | TGTGCCAGCAGCACACCGGACAGGGGGAAGATGAACACTGAAGCTTTCTTT | CASSTPDRGKMNTEAFF
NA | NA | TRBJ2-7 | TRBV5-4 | TGTGCCAGCAGCTATAAATCGTACGAGCAGTACTTC | CASSYKSYEQYF
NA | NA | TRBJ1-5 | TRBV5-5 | TGTGCCAGCAGCCAGTGGGGGGACAATCAGCCCCAGCATTTT | CASSQWGDNQPQHF
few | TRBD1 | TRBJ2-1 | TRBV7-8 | TGTGCCAGCAGCTTAGCAGGGGGCAGCGGCAATGAGCAGTTCTTC | CASSLAGGSGNEQFF
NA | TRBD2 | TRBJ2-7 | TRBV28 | TGTGCCAGCAGACCCTCCGCCGGGACTAGCGGGGGGGCCCCTACCTACGAGCAGTACTTC | CASRPSAGTSGGAPTYEQYF
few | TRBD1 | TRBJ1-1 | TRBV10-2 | TGCGCCAGCAGTGACTCTGGGGACAGGGTCGCTTTCTTT | CASSDSGDRVAFF
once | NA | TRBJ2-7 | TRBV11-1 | TGTGCCAGCAGCTTGGTAACAGGATCCTACGAGCAGTACTTC | CASSLVTGSYEQYF
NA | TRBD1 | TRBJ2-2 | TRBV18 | TGTGCCAGCTCGGGACAGGGACCGACCGGGGAGCTGTTTTTT | CASSGQGPTGELFF
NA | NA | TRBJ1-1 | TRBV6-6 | TGTGCCAGCACCCCAGTAGGCAGGGCGAACACTGAAGCTTTCTTT | CASTPVGRANTEAFF
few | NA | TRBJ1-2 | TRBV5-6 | TGTGCCAGCAGGCGGGGTATAGGTTATGGCTACACCTTC | CASRRGIGYGYTF
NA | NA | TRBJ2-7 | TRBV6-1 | TGTGCCAGCCTAAAGTGGGGGACACTAACCTACGAGCAGTACTTC | CASLKWGTLTYEQYF
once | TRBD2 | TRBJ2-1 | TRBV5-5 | TGTGCCAGTAACGGGGGAGGGTCGTATGAGTCCTACAATGAGCAGTTCTTC | CASNGGGSYESYNEQFF
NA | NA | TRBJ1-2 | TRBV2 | TGTGCCAGCAGGGGGCGGATCGGCTATGGCTACACCTTC | CASRGRIGYGYTF
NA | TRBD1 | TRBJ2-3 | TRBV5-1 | TGCGCCAGCGGGACAGGAAGCACAGATACGCAGTATTTT | CASGTGSTDTQYF
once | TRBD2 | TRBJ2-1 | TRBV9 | TGTGCCAGCACCTACTCGGGGGGGGCTAGGAATGAGCAGTTCTTC | CASTYSGGARNEQFF
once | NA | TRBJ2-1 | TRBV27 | TGTGCCAGCAGTCTAGAAAACTCCTACAATGAGCAGTTCTTC | CASSLENSYNEQFF
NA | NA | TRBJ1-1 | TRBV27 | TGTGCCAGCAGTTACCAGGGTTCGAACACTGAAGCTTTCTTT | CASSYQGSNTEAFF
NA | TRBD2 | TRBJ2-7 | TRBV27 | TGTGCCAGCATCATCCACGGGACTAGCGGAAACTACGAGCAGTACTTC | CASIIHGTSGNYEQYF